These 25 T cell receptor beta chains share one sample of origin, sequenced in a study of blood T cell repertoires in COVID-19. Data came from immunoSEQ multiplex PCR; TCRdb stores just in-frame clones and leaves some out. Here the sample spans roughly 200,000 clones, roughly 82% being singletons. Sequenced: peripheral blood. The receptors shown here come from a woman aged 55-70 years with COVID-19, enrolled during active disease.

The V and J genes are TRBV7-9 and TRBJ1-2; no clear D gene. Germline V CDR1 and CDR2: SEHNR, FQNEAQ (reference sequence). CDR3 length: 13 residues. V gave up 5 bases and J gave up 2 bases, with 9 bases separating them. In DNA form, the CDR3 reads TGTGCCAGCAGCCCCCGGGGAAACTATGGCTACACCTTC. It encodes CASSPRGNYGYTF.

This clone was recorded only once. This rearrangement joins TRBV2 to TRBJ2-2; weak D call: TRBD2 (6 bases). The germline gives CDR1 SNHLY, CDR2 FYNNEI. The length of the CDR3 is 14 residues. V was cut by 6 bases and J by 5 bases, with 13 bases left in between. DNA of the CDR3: TGTGCCAGCAGAGACCTGGGGAGGACCGGGGAGCTGTTTTTT. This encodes CASRDLGRTGELFF.

Written as DNA, the CDR3 is TGTGCCAGCTCACCATTGACAGGGGCCCGTGGCACCGGGGAGCTGTTTTTT. Protein sequence: CASSPLTGARGTGELFF. The genes are TRBV18 and TRBJ2-2; 8 bases agree with TRBD1. The J segment lost 4 bases and the V segment lost 2 bases, leaving 9 bases of the junction unmatched. The CDR3 contains 17 residues. Germline CDR1 is KGHSH and CDR2 is LQKENI.

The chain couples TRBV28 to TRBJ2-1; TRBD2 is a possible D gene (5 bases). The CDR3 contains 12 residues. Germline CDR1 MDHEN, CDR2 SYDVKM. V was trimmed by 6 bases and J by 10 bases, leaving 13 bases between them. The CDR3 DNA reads TGTGCCAGCAGCGTCTCGACGGGAGAGCAGTTCTTC. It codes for CASSVSTGEQFF.

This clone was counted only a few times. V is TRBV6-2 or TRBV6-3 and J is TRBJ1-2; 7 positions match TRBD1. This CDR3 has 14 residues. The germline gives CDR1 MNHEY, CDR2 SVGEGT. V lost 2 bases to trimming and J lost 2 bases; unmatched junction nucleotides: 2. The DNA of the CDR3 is TGTGCCAGCAGTTACGGGACAGCCAACTATGGCTACACCTTC. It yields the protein CASSYGTANYGYTF.

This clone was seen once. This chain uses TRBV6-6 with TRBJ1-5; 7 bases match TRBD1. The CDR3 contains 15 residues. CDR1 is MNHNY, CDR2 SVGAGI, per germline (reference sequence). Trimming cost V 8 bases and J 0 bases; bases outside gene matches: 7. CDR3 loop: CASSRDSYSNQPQHF. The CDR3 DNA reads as TGTGCCAGCTCCCGGGACAGCTATAGCAATCAGCCCCAGCATTTT.

CDR3 coding DNA: TGTGCCAGCAGCCCGACGGGACTAGCGGGACAAGAGACCCAGTACTTC. It specifies CASSPTGLAGQETQYF. The chain couples TRBV7-3 to TRBJ2-5, with 13 nucleotides matching TRBD2. This CDR3 has 16 residues. Germline loops: CDR1 SGHTA, CDR2 FQGTGA. V was clipped by 5 bases and J by 2 bases; unmatched bases: 5.

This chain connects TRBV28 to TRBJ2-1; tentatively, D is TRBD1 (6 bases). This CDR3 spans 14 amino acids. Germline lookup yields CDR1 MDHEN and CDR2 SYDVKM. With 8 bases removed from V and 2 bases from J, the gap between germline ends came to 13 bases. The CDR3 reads CASSRWDTYNEQFF. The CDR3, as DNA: TGTGCCAGCTCGAGGTGGGACACCTACAATGAGCAGTTCTTC.

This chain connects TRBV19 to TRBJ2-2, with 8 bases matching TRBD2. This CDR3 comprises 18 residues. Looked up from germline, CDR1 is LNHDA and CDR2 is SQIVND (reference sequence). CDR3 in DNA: TGTGCTCAGCAACCTGGGCTGGCGGGAGGCCAGAACACCGGGGAGCTGTTTTTT. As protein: CAQQPGLAGGQNTGELFF.

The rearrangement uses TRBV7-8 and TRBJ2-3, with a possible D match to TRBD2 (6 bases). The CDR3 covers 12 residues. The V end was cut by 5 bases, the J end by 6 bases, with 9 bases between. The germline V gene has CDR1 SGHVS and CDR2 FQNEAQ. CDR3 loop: CASSPGGDTQYF. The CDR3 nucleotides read TGTGCCAGCAGCCCTGGGGGGGATACGCAGTATTTT. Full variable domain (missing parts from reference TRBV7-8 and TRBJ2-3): GAGVSQSPRYKVAKRGQDVALRCDPISGHVSLFWYQQALGQGPEFLTYFQNEAQLDKSGLPSDRFFAERPEGSVSTLKIQRTQQEDSAVYLCASSPGGDTQYFGPGTRLTVL.

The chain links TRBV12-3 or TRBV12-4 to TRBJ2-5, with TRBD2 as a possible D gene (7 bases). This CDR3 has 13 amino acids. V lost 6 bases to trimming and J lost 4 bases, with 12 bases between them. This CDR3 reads CASREGGGETQYF. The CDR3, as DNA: TGTGCCAGCAGAGAGGGGGGGGGAGAGACCCAGTACTTC.

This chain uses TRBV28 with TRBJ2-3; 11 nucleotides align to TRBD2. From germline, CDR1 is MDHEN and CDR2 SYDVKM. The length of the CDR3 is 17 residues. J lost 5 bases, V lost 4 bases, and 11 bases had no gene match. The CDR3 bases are TGTGCCAGCAGTTCGGGGTTAGCGGGGGGGCCTATAGATACGCAGTATTTT. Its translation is CASSSGLAGGPIDTQYF.

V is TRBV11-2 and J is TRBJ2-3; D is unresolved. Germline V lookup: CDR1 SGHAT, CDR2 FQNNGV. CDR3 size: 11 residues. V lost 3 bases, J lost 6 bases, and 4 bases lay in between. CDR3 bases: TGTGCCAGCAGCTTTTCGGATACGCAGTATTTT. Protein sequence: CASSFSDTQYF.

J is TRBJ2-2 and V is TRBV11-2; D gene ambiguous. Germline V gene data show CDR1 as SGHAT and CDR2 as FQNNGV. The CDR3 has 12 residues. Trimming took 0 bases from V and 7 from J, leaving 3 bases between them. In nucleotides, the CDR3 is TGTGCCAGCAGCTTAGACGTCGGGGAGCTGTTTTTT. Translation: CASSLDVGELFF.

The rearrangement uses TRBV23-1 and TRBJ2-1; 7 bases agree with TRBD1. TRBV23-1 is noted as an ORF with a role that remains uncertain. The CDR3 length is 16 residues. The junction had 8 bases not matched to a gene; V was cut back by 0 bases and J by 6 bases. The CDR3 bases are TGCGCCAGCAGTCAATCGGCCCCGACAGGGATCAATGAGCAGTTCTTC. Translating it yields CASSQSAPTGINEQFF.

CDR3 DNA: TGTGCCAGCAGTGAAGTGCCAGTATATCAGCCCCAGCATTTT. This codes for CASSEVPVYQPQHF. The J gene is TRBJ1-5, the V gene TRBV6-1; no reliable D call. Germline V gives CDR1 MNHNS, CDR2 SASEGT. The CDR3 sequence is 14 residues long. V was cut by 1 base and J by 5 bases, with 9 bases left in between.

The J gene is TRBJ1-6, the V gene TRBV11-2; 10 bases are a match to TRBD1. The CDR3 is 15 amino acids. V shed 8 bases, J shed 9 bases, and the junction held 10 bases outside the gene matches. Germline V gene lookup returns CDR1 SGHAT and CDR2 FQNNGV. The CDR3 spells CASEQAGTGASPLHF. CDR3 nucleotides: TGTGCCAGCGAACAGGCCGGGACAGGGGCTTCACCCCTCCACTTT.

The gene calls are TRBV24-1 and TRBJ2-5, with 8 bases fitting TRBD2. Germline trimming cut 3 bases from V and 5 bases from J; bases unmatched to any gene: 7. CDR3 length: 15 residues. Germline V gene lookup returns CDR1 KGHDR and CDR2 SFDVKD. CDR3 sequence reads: CATSDTAGVMETQYF. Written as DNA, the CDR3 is TGTGCCACCAGTGATACAGCGGGAGTCATGGAGACCCAGTACTTC.

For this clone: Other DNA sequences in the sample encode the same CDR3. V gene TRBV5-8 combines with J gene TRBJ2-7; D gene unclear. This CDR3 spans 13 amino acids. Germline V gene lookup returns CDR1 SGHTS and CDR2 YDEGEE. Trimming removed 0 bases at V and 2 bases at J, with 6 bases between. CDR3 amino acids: CASSLAGTYEQYV. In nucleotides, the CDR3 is TGTGCCAGCAGCTTGGCAGGAACCTACGAGCAGTACGTC.

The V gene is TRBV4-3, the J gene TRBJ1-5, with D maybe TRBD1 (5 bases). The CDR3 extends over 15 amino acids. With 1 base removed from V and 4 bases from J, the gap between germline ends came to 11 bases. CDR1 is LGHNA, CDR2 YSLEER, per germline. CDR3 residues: CASSQVVGVNQPQHF. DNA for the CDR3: TGCGCCAGCAGCCAAGTTGTAGGGGTAAATCAGCCCCAGCATTTT.

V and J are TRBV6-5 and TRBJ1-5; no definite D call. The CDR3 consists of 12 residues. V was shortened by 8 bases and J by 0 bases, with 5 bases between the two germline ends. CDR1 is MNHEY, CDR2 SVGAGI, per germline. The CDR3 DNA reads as TGTGCCAGCCTAAATAGCAATCAGCCCCAGCATTTT. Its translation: CASLNSNQPQHF.

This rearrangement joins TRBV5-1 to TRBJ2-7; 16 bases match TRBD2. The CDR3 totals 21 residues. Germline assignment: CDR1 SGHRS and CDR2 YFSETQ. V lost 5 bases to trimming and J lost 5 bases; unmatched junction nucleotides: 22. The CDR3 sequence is CASRSVQGPGLAGGMIHEQYF. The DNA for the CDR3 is TGCGCCAGCAGGAGTGTGCAGGGTCCGGGACTAGCGGGAGGGATGATCCACGAGCAGTACTTC.

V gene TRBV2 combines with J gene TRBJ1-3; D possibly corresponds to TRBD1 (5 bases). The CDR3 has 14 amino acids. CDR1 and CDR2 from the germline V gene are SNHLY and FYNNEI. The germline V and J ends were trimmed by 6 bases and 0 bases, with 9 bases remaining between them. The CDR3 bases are TGTGCCAGCAGGGGGGACTTCTCTGGAAACACCATATATTTT. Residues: CASRGDFSGNTIYF.

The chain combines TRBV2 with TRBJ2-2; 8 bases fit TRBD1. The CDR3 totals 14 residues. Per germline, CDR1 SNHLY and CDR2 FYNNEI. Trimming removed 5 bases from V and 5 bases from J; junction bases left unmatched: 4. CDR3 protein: CASSFRTGTGELFF. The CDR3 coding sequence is TGTGCCAGCAGTTTTAGGACAGGGACCGGGGAGCTGTTTTTT.

CDR3 bases: TGTGCCAGCAGCTTAGCCACAGGGATAGACGAGCAGTACTTC. Protein product: CASSLATGIDEQYF. The chain links TRBV7-2 to TRBJ2-7; D is possibly TRBD1 (6 bases). Germline V lookup: CDR1 SGHTA, CDR2 FQGNSA. Trimming took 0 bases from V and 5 from J, leaving 11 bases between them. This CDR3 spans 14 amino acids. The full variable domain, completed using reference TRBV7-2 and TRBJ2-7, is GAGVSQSPSNKVTEKGKDVELRCDPISGHTALYWYRQSLGQGLEFLIYFQGNSAPDKSGLPSDRFSAERTGGSVSTLTIQRTQQEDSAVYLCASSLATGIDEQYFGPGTRLTVT.